This T cell receptor (beta chain) was documented in a study of CD8+ T cells in alopecia areata. Across the whole study: Each day, treated patients took oral tofacitinib twice, at 5 to 10 mg per dose. Study-wide findings and caveats: Across lesional scalp, and particularly alopecia totalis/universalis, clonality surpassed that of normal scalp.

Extracted RNA was reverse transcribed into cDNA, the sequencing template. Repertoires were generated with immunoSEQ multiplex PCR, while TCRdb's copy carries only in-frame clones and drops some. The repertoire holds some 170,000 clones, with roughly 60% as singletons. Details on this clone: Its antigen is unknown.

The V gene end was trimmed by 1 base and the J gene end by 7 bases; junction bases not matched to a gene: 7. The CDR3 sequence is 15 residues long. Germline assignment: CDR1 GTSNPN and CDR2 SVGIG (reference sequence). Obtained from alopecia areata patients were lesional scalp punch biopsies along with peripheral blood. Isolation of CD4+ and CD8+ T cells from PBMCs was achieved by sorting. The TCR originated in a human donor with alopecia areata. V gene TRBV30 combines with J gene TRBJ1-5; 10 nucleotides align to TRBD1. Sample: CD4+ T cells sorted from blood, taken at week 0. CDR3 sequence (DNA): TGTGCCTGGAGTGCATGGACAGGGGGTACACAGCCCCAGCATTTT. Amino acid sequence: CAWSAWTGGTQPQHF.